The rows below give T cell receptor beta chains drawn from one sample of a study of cytomegalovirus exposure and HLA in healthy donors. Sequencing used immunoSEQ multiplex PCR; TCRdb keeps in-frame clones, though not all of them. The data hold about 80,000 clones, with approximately 67% observed a single time. The sequenced sample consisted of PBMCs. The origin of the receptors is a male donor in good health and CMV-seropositive. Each CDR3 is given without its conserved first and last residue.

>TRBJ2-7|TRBV27
ASSLVGGSYEQY
>TRBJ2-1|TRBV30
AWNVAGGGNEQF
>NA|TRBV6-5
ASSNLAGGYEQY
>TRBJ1-5|TRBV1
TSSPGTGDQPQH
>TRBJ2-7|TRBV18
ASSPPRASGDYEQY
>TRBJ1-5|TRBV6-6
ASNRRSNQPQH
>TRBJ2-6|TRBV5-1
ASSLQGSGANVLT
>TRBJ2-2|TRBV28
ASIKTGELF
>TRBJ1-5|TRBV7-2
ASSQFNQPQH
>TRBJ1-1|TRBV25-1
ASSETVGQYQNTEAF
>TRBJ1-6|TRBV10-2
ASKDSNYSPLH
>TRBJ2-7|TRBV29-1
SVVGQGSPGEQY
>TRBJ2-1|TRBV27
ASSPLVGEQF
>TRBJ1-5|TRBV5-1
ASSLTGVDQPQH
>TRBJ2-1|TRBV6-5
ASTKGLAGSNEQF
>TRBJ1-1|TRBV7-9
ASSSEGRGEAF
>TRBJ1-2|TRBV7-9
ASSLSNRPYGYT
>TRBJ2-7|TRBV6-1
ASSVRGQGYEQY
>TRBJ2-5|TRBV5-4
ASSLAPGLIRGETQY
>TRBJ2-3|TRBV6-6
ASTLRDFDTDTQY
>TRBJ1-1|TRBV4-3
ASSQEKGAGPNTEAF
>TRBJ2-2|TRBV28
ASSLTGASNTGELF
>TRBJ2-2|TRBV2
ASRNSRTGAQTGELF
>TRBJ2-1|TRBV30
AWSVGGGPYNEQF
>TRBJ1-1|TRBV19
ASSIAGMNTEAF
>TRBJ2-3|TRBV29-1
SVLAGARIQY
>TRBJ2-4|TRBV9
ASSPGLAKNIQY